The sequence of this T cell receptor (beta chain) was determined in a study of blood T cell repertoires in COVID-19. Study-level information: Italy, Spain and the United States were the sources of the convalescent and acute COVID-19 samples.

In the source study's methods: Reference gene primer amplification yielded estimated nucleated cell counts. Profiled with immunoSEQ multiplex PCR; TCRdb holds only in-frame clones, not every one. D and trimming were read from the DNA, whereas the V and J calls and clone size are those reported in that table. There are roughly 380,000 clones in the sample; roughly 86% occur only once, and over 1% lies in the top ten. V was trimmed by 0 bases and J by 12 bases, leaving 9 bases between them. This CDR3 spans 12 amino acids. Germline CDR1 SGHNT, CDR2 YENEEA. The participants were between about 18 and 90 years old and came from fewer than 25 US areas. Cohort allocation depended upon clinical history that participants reported.

V gene TRBV11-3 combines with J gene TRBJ2-1, with D hard to call. The specimen was PBMCs or T cells enriched from blood (not recorded which). The receptor was isolated from a woman in her twenties or thirties who had been exposed to COVID-19. CDR3: CASSLDLVRQFF. The CDR3 nucleotides are TGTGCCAGCAGCTTAGATCTCGTTAGGCAGTTCTTC.